One and the same sample provided the 24 T cell receptor beta chains below, sequenced in a study of cytomegalovirus exposure and HLA in healthy donors. It was with 60 Vbeta and 13 Jbeta primers that the PCR ran. Measured with immunoSEQ multiplex PCR; TCRdb has only the in-frame clones, and not every one. The profile shows some 150,000 clones, around 80% of them singletons. The specimen sequenced was PBMCs. Source of these receptors: a woman in her forties in good health and CMV-seronegative.

The rearrangement uses TRBV7-2 and TRBJ2-2; D remains ambiguous. CDR3 size: 14 residues. Germline loops: CDR1 SGHTA, CDR2 FQGNSA. Trimming took 4 bases from V and 1 from J, leaving 7 bases between them. CDR3 protein: CASSSLRNTGELFF. CDR3 sequence (DNA): TGTGCCAGCAGCTCCCTCAGGAACACCGGGGAGCTGTTTTTT.

The sample holds one count of this clone. V is TRBV2 and J is TRBJ1-6; D is unresolved. Trimming pared 6 bases from V and 0 bases from J, leaving 9 bases between. CDR1 and CDR2 (germline): SNHLY, FYNNEI. CDR3 size: 15 residues. In nucleotides, the CDR3 is TGTGCCAGCAGAGCATACAGCTCCTATAATTCACCCCTCCACTTT. Translated, it gives CASRAYSSYNSPLHF.

The chain couples TRBV27 to TRBJ1-5; D ambiguous. V lost 5 bases and J 0 bases, leaving 20 bases between the germline ends. This CDR3 has 18 amino acids. The germline CDR1 and CDR2 sequences are MNHEY and SMNVEV (reference sequence). CDR3 DNA: TGTGCCAGCAGTCCCCTTGGTATACCCGGGTATAGCAATCAGCCCCAGCATTTT. Protein sequence: CASSPLGIPGYSNQPQHF.

The chain uses TRBV7-8 and TRBJ1-4; weak D call: TRBD1 (5 bases). There are 14 residues in the CDR3. Trimming pared 2 bases from V and 8 bases from J, leaving 12 bases between. Germline CDR1 and CDR2: SGHVS and FQNEAQ. CDR3 amino acids: CASSLNRPLEKLFF. The CDR3 region has the DNA TGTGCCAGCAGCTTAAACAGGCCCTTGGAAAAACTGTTTTTT.

This chain uses TRBV6-5 with TRBJ1-5; D not resolved. The CDR3 totals 13 residues. V was shortened by 5 bases and J by 4 bases, with 9 bases between the two germline ends. CDR1 and CDR2 (germline): MNHEY, SVGAGI. The CDR3, as DNA: TGTGCCAGCAGTGCAGTCCCGAATCAGCCCCAGCATTTT. Amino acid sequence: CASSAVPNQPQHF.

This chain uses TRBV6-4 with TRBJ1-5; 9 nucleotides align to TRBD1. From germline, CDR1 is MRHNA and CDR2 SNTAGT. Losses at the gene ends were 6 bases for V and 1 base for J; bases not matched to a gene: 16. This CDR3 region has 19 residues. In DNA, the CDR3 is TGTGCCAGCAGCGAGGACAGGGGAAATCTTATATGGAGCAATCAGCCCCAGCATTTT. This gives the protein CASSEDRGNLIWSNQPQHF.

The gene calls are TRBV7-8 and TRBJ2-1, with 12 bases identical to TRBD2. CDR1 and CDR2 (germline): SGHVS, FQNEAQ. Trimming removed 5 bases from V and 3 bases from J; junction bases left unmatched: 2. The CDR3 extends over 15 amino acids. The CDR3 reads CASSPLAGGYNEQFF. In nucleotides, the CDR3 is TGTGCCAGCAGCCCACTAGCGGGAGGCTACAATGAGCAGTTCTTC.

The rearrangement links TRBV5-4 to TRBJ2-7, with TRBD2 matching over 16 bases. J gave up 2 bases and V 3 bases, and 5 bases lay outside the gene matches. The CDR3 length is 17 residues. CDR1 is SGHNT and CDR2 is YYREEE in the germline V gene (reference sequence). CDR3 sequence reads: CASSSGLAGGGAYEQYF. CDR3 DNA: TGTGCCAGCAGCTCGGGACTAGCGGGAGGGGGGGCCTACGAGCAGTACTTC.

The chain recombines TRBV6-5 with TRBJ1-2; weak D call: TRBD1 (6 bases). V dropped 2 bases and J dropped 7 bases, with 11 bases sitting between them. CDR1 and CDR2 (germline): MNHEY, SVGAGI. CDR3 length equals 13 residues. CDR3: CASSYRDRFGYTF. The CDR3 nucleotides read TGTGCCAGCAGTTACAGAGACAGGTTTGGCTACACCTTC.

CDR3 residues: CASRTGFRSDTQYF. The CDR3 DNA reads as TGTGCCAGCAGGACAGGGTTTCGATCAGATACGCAGTATTTT. The rearrangement links TRBV6-1 to TRBJ2-3; 7 bases are a match to TRBD1. The V gene's germline CDR1 is MNHNS and CDR2 SASEGT. V lost 6 bases to trimming and J lost 4 bases; unmatched junction nucleotides: 7. The CDR3 is 14 amino acids.

This chain joins TRBV19 and TRBJ2-7, with TRBD2 matching over 11 bases. The CDR3 length is 15 residues. CDR1 is LNHDA, CDR2 SQIVND, per germline (reference sequence). V gave up 8 bases and J gave up 2 bases; unmatched junction bases: 8. The CDR3 spells CASFWGLAETYEQYF. The CDR3 DNA reads TGTGCCAGTTTCTGGGGACTAGCGGAAACCTACGAGCAGTACTTC.

V gene TRBV28 combines with J gene TRBJ2-7, with D uncertain. The CDR3 sequence is 11 residues long. Trimming took off 4 bases at V and 4 bases at J, with 5 bases between the two ends. The germline V gene encodes CDR1 MDHEN and CDR2 SYDVKM. The CDR3 DNA is TGTGCCAGCAGTTCCCTTTACGAGCAGTACTTC. It translates to CASSSLYEQYF.

The V gene is TRBV25-1, the J gene TRBJ2-7, with D possibly TRBD1 on 5 matching bases. The CDR3 is 13 residues long. Germline V CDR1 and CDR2: MGHDK, SYGVNS. V gave up 3 bases and J gave up 4 bases, with 10 bases separating them. Here the CDR3 reads CASSDRRGYEQYF. For the CDR3, the DNA is TGTGCCAGCAGTGACCGTAGGGGTTACGAGCAGTACTTC.

This chain's CDR3 is CASSRTGTGRGNTDTQYF. The CDR3 nucleotides are TGTGCCAGCAGCAGAACCGGGACAGGGAGGGGGAACACAGATACGCAGTATTTT. The chain joins TRBV28 to TRBJ2-3; 9 nucleotides align to TRBD1. This CDR3 contains 18 residues. The J segment lost 2 bases and the V segment lost 6 bases, leaving 15 bases of the junction unmatched. The germline V gene has CDR1 MDHEN and CDR2 SYDVKM.

The chain links TRBV5-5 to TRBJ2-7; 9 nucleotides match TRBD1. V trimming: 1 base; J trimming: 5 bases; junction bases outside the gene matches: 10. CDR3 length equals 16 residues. The germline CDR1 and CDR2 sequences are SGHKS and YYEKEE (reference sequence). The DNA of the CDR3 is TGTGCCAGCAGCTTGTCCCTCGGACAGGGGAACCACGAGCAGTACTTC. It codes for CASSLSLGQGNHEQYF.

V gene TRBV28 combines with J gene TRBJ1-1, with TRBD1 identical over 8 bases. Germline CDR1 is MDHEN and CDR2 is SYDVKM. The trim removed 6 bases at V and 5 bases at J, leaving 5 bases unmatched. The CDR3 spans 13 residues. The CDR3 spells CASSGQGRTEAFF. The CDR3 DNA reads as TGTGCCAGCAGCGGACAGGGCAGGACTGAAGCTTTCTTT.

This chain's CDR3 is CASSPGLDNEQFF. CDR3 DNA sequence: TGTGCCAGCAGCCCAGGGCTAGACAATGAGCAGTTCTTC. This chain uses TRBV7-7 with TRBJ2-1; perhaps TRBD1 as D (5 bases). The germline V and J ends were trimmed by 5 bases and 5 bases, with 10 bases remaining between them. This CDR3 has 13 residues. CDR1 is SSHAT and CDR2 is FNYEAQ in the germline V gene (reference sequence).

Worth noting for this clone: Other DNA sequences from this sample encode an identical CDR3 as well. V gene TRBV7-3 combines with J gene TRBJ2-2; possible D gene TRBD2, 5 bases. V gave up 5 bases and J gave up 5 bases, with 12 bases separating them. The germline V gene encodes CDR1 SGHTA and CDR2 FQGTGA. CDR3 length equals 14 residues. Here the CDR3 reads CASSPSPGTGELFF. CDR3 in DNA: TGTGCCAGCAGCCCCTCTCCGGGGACCGGGGAGCTGTTTTTT.

The chain has TRBV7-2 and TRBJ2-7; D is possibly TRBD2 (5 bases). The germline gives CDR1 SGHTA, CDR2 FQGNSA. The CDR3 sequence is 15 residues long. V was shortened by 5 bases and J by 5 bases, with 19 bases between the two germline ends. CDR3 bases: TGTGCCAGCAGCCCAACGCGGGCAGTTTGGCACGAGCAGTACTTC. Residues: CASSPTRAVWHEQYF.

The chain joins TRBV9 to TRBJ2-5; 8 bases align to TRBD1. CDR3 length: 16 amino acids. Germline V gives CDR1 SGDLS, CDR2 YYNGEE. Losses at the gene ends were 3 bases for V and 3 bases for J; bases not matched to a gene: 10. CDR3: CASSAQTGVREETQYF. The CDR3 DNA reads as TGTGCCAGCAGCGCTCAGACAGGGGTGCGGGAAGAGACCCAGTACTTC.

The V call is TRBV30, the J call TRBJ1-5; the D gene is possibly TRBD1 (5 bases). The germline CDR1 and CDR2 sequences are GTSNPN and SVGIG (reference sequence). V shed 1 base and J shed 5 bases, with 12 bases lying between them. This CDR3 has 14 amino acids. This CDR3 is CAWSGGLLYQPQHF. The CDR3 nucleotides are TGTGCCTGGAGTGGGGGACTTCTTTATCAGCCCCAGCATTTT.

The chain joins TRBV2 to TRBJ2-1; no firm D call. The germline gives CDR1 SNHLY, CDR2 FYNNEI. CDR3 size: 15 residues. The V end was cut by 3 bases, the J end by 7 bases, with 16 bases between. CDR3 DNA: TGTGCCAGCAGTGATGGCTGGGCCCTTACAAATGAGCAGTTCTTC. It codes for CASSDGWALTNEQFF.

This clone was found a few times. The gene calls are TRBV2 and TRBJ2-1; the match to TRBD2 covers 12 bases. The CDR3 spans 15 residues. Germline V gene sequence: CDR1 SNHLY, CDR2 FYNNEI. With 7 bases clipped from V and 4 bases from J, the junction kept 5 bases outside the gene matches. The CDR3 nucleotides read TGTGCCAGCAAAGGACTAGCGGGAATATACAATGAGCAGTTCTTC. Encoded protein: CASKGLAGIYNEQFF.

The V gene is TRBV7-3, the J gene TRBJ2-2; 8 nucleotides align to TRBD2. J was trimmed by 1 base and V by 5 bases; bases with no gene match: 6. Germline CDR1 is SGHTA and CDR2 is FQGTGA. This CDR3 spans 16 amino acids. CDR3 protein: CASSKSGSGNTGELFF. CDR3 bases: TGTGCCAGCAGCAAAAGCGGGAGTGGGAACACCGGGGAGCTGTTTTTT.